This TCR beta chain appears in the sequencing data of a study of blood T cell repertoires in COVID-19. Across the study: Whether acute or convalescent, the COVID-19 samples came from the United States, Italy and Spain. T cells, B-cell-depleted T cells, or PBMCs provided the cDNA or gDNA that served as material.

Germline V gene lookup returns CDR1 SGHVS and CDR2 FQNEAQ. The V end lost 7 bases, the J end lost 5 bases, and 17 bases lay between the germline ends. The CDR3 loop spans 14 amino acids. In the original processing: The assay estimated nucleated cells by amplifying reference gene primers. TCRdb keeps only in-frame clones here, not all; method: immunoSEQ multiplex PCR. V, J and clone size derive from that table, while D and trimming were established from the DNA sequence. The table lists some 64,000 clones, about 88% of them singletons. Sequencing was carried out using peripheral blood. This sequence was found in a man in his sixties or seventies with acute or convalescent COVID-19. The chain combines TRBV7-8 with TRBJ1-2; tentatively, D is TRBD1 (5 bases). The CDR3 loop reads CASNPTGEEYGYTF. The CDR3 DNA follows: TGTGCCAGCAACCCCACGGGGGAGGAGTATGGCTACACCTTC.